This T cell receptor (beta chain) came from a study of cytomegalovirus exposure and HLA in healthy donors. PCR primers comprised 60 Vbeta and 13 Jbeta primers. Sequencing used immunoSEQ multiplex PCR; TCRdb keeps in-frame clones, though not all of them. The data contain around 150,000 clones, approximately 83% of them singletons. This CDR3 spans 17 amino acids. V was cut by 1 base and J by 1 base, with 15 bases left in between. Germline V gene sequence: CDR1 LNHNV, CDR2 YYDKDF (reference sequence). Sequencing input: PBMCs. The rearrangement joins TRBV15 to TRBJ2-3, with D tentatively TRBD1 (5 bases). The sequence was obtained from a middle-aged woman in good health and CMV-seronegative. CDR3 coding DNA: TGTGCCACCAGCAGAGCTGGGCTCAGCAGGGGCACAGATACGCAGTATTTT. Translating gives CATSRAGLSRGTDTQYF.